What follows is one T cell receptor (beta chain) and its context. Time point meaning: pre-treatment baseline. Disease control meant complete response, partial response or stable disease at 12 weeks. The sample originates from a study of blood T cell dynamics during melanoma immunotherapy. Overall study context: Metastatic melanoma patients received first-line pembrolizumab or nivolumab plus ipilimumab.

Assay used: immunoSEQ multiplex PCR; TCRdb lists only in-frame clones, some missing. Altogether roughly 9,900 clones are present, 70% to 90% being singletons, with the ten largest covering 30% to 40%. This specimen was blood, taken from a patient treated with checkpoint blockade. The clonotype was recovered from a human donor with melanoma.

In nucleotides, the CDR3 is TGTGCCAGCAGTTTAGATGGGGGACACCTCAAGGAGCAGTACTTC. Translated: CASSLDGGHLKEQYF. The chain joins TRBV28 to TRBJ2-7; D is perhaps TRBD1 (6 bases). V lost 2 bases to trimming and J lost 7 bases, with 18 bases between them. CDR3 length equals 15 residues. CDR1 is MDHEN and CDR2 is SYDVKM in the germline V gene.